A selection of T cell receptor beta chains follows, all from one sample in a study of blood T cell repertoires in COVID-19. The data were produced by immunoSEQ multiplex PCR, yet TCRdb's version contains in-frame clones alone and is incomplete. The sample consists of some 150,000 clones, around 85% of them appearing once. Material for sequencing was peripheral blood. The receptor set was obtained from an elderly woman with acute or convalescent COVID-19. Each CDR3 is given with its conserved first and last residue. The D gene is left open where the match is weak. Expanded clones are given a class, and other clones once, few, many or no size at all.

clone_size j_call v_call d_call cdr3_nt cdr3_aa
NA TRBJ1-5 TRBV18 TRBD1 TGTGCCAGCTCCAAACAGGGGGTGGGCGAGCAGCCCCAGCATTTT CASSKQGVGEQPQHF
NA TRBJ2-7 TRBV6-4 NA TGTGCCAGCAGTGACGTCGACTTTCACAGGAGCCTCTGGATGAGCGAGCAGTACTTC CASSDVDFHRSLWMSEQYF
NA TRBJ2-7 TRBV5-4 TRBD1 TGTGCCAGCAGCTTGACAGGGGGTCGGTACGAGCAGTACTTC CASSLTGGRYEQYF
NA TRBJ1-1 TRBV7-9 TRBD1 TGTGCCAGCAGCCCCGGGACAGGAACAGCTTTCTTT CASSPGTGTAFF
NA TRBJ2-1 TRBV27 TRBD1 TGTGCCAGCAGTTCGGACAGGGTAAATGAGCAGTTCTTC CASSSDRVNEQFF
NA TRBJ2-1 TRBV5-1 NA TGCGCCAGCAGCTCCCGAAAGGACAGATACAATGAGCAGTTCTTC CASSSRKDRYNEQFF
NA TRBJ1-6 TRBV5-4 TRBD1 TGTGCCAGCAGCTTAAGGGGGCTCATTAATTCACCCCTCCACTTT CASSLRGLINSPLHF
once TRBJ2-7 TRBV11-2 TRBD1 TGTGCCAGCAGCTCTTCCGGGACAGTCTACGAGCAGTACTTC CASSSSGTVYEQYF
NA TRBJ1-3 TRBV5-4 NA TGTGCCAGCAGCTTGGGCCAGGGTGGAGGAAACACCATATATTTT CASSLGQGGGNTIYF
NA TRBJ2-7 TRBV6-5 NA TGTGCCAGCAGTTACGGCAGGGGGGCCTACGAGCAGTACTTC CASSYGRGAYEQYF
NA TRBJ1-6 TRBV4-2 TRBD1 TGTGCCAGCAGCCAAGAGGGCCAGGGGGATTCACCCCTCCACTTT CASSQEGQGDSPLHF
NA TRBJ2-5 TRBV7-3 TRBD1 TGTGCCAGCAGCCCGTATGACAGGGGAGGGACCCAGTACTTC CASSPYDRGGTQYF
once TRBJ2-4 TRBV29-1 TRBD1 TGCAGCGTTGAGGGGGGACAGGGAAAAAACATTCAGTACTTC CSVEGGQGKNIQYF
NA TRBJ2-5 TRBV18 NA TGTGCCAGCTCAGACACAGGGACAGAGACCCAGTACTTC CASSDTGTETQYF
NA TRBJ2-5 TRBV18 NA TGTGCCAGCTCACCACGACAGCCCGACACCCAAGAGACCCAGTACTTC CASSPRQPDTQETQYF
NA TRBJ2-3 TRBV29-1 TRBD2 TGCAGCGTTGAAGATCCACTAGCGGGGGGGCTATATACGCAGTATTTT CSVEDPLAGGLYTQYF
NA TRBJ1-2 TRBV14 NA TGTGCCAGCAGCCAAGTAGTGGGAGATAACTATGGCTACACCTTC CASSQVVGDNYGYTF
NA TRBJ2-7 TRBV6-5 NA TGTGCCAGCACCCTGCAGGGCAGGACCTACGAGCAGTACTTC CASTLQGRTYEQYF
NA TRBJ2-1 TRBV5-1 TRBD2 TGCGCCAGCAGCTCCTCCCTGGGACTAGCGGGGGTCAATGAGCAGTTCTTC CASSSSLGLAGVNEQFF
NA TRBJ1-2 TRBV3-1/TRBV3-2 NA TGTGCCAGCAGCCAAGATCGGTGGGGGCTCTCTGGCTACACCTTC CASSQDRWGLSGYTF
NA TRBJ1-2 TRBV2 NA TGTGCCAGCAGTGGGACAGCCGCTTTCTATGGCTACACCTTC CASSGTAAFYGYTF
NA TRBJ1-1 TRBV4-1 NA TGCGCCAGCAGCCAAGCTGTTGTGGGAGCAGGAGTAACTGAAGCTTTCTTT CASSQAVVGAGVTEAFF
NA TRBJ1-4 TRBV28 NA TGTGCCAGCAATGGGGGAGGGGGGCTCAAGAATGAAAAACTGTTTTTT CASNGGGGLKNEKLFF
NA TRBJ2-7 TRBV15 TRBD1 TGTGCCACCAGGGACAGGGTCTACGAGCAGTACTTC CATRDRVYEQYF
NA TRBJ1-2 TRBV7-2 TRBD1 TGTGCCAGCAGCGCCCCGACAGGGCTTGGCTACACCTTC CASSAPTGLGYTF
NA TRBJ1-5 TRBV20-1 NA TGCAGTGCTAGTGCCGGAGATCAGCCCCAGCATTTT CSASAGDQPQHF
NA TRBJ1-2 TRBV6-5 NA TGTGCCAGCAGTTACCGCGGGGGAGGGGACTATGGCTACACCTTC CASSYRGGGDYGYTF
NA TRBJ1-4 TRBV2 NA TGTGCCAGCAGTTCAGGGTTGGCAAATGAAAAACTGTTTTTT CASSSGLANEKLFF
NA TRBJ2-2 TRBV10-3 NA TGTGCCATCAGACCGGATCTAGAGCGGCGAGGGAGCGGGGAGCTGTTTTTT CAIRPDLERRGSGELFF
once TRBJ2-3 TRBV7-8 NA TGTGCCAGCAGCTTATTTAGAAGCACAGATACGCAGTATTTT CASSLFRSTDTQYF
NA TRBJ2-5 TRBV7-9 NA TGTGCCAGCAGCTCCCCGGGACACTCGACCCAGTACTTC CASSSPGHSTQYF
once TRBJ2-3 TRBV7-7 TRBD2 TGTGCTAGCAGCAAGGTGGTCGGTCGGACTAGCATTTTGGATACGCAGTATTTT CASSKVVGRTSILDTQYF
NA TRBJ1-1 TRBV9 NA TGTGCCAGCAGCGTTGGGGGCGCGACTGAAGCTTTCTTT CASSVGGATEAFF
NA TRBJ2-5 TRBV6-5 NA TGTGCCAGCACAAGGGGGGGCCAAGAGACCCAGTACTTC CASTRGGQETQYF
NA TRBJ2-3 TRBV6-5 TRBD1 TGTGCCAGCAGTTACAAGGGACAGGGAACAGATACGCAGTATTTT CASSYKGQGTDTQYF
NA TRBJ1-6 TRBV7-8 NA TGTGCCAGCAGCTCCGCAGGGCATTCACCCCTCCACTTT CASSSAGHSPLHF
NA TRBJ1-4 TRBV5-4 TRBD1 TGTGCCAGCAGCTTGGACCATGGGACAGGGGGGCAAAAACTGTTTTTT CASSLDHGTGGQKLFF
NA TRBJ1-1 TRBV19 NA TGTGCCAGTACTTCAGGGCGTAGGGTGAACACTGAAGCTTTCTTT CASTSGRRVNTEAFF
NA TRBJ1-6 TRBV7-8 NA TGTGCCAGCAGCCTTACAGGGAATCTTAATTCACCCCTCCACTTT CASSLTGNLNSPLHF
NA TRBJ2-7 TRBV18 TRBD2 TGTGCCAGCTCACCACTTCCTAGCGGGGGCCACGAGCAGTACTTC CASSPLPSGGHEQYF
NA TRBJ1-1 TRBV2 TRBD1 TGTGCCAGCAGGTTAATACAGGGGACGGGCGCTGAAGCTTTCTTT CASRLIQGTGAEAFF
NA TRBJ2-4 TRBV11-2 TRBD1 TGTGCCAGCAGCTTACGCGCCGGAACAGGGGAAAACATTCAGTACTTC CASSLRAGTGENIQYF
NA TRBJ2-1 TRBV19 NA TGTGCCAGTAGTATAAGTTTCGGGTCCAACGAGCAGTTCTTC CASSISFGSNEQFF
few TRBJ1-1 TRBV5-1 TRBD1 TGCGCCAGCAGCTTCACGGGACAGGGGGGCACTGAAGCTTTCTTT CASSFTGQGGTEAFF
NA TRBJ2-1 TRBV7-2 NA TGTGCCAGCAGAGGGCCGGACAGAATGGGCTACAATGAGCAGTTCTTC CASRGPDRMGYNEQFF
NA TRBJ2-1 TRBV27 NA TGTGCCAGCAGTTTAAACCGGGGGGCCAATCACAATGAGCAGTTCTTC CASSLNRGANHNEQFF
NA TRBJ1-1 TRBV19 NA TGTGCCAGTAGTCGCAGGGCAGGTGAGAACACTGAAGCTTTCTTT CASSRRAGENTEAFF
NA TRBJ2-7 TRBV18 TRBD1 TGTGCCAGCTCACCACCGACAGGGCGGGAGCAGTACTTC CASSPPTGREQYF
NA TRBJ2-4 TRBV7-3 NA TGTGCCAGCAGCGACACCCCGGACAGTTTTCAGTACTTC CASSDTPDSFQYF